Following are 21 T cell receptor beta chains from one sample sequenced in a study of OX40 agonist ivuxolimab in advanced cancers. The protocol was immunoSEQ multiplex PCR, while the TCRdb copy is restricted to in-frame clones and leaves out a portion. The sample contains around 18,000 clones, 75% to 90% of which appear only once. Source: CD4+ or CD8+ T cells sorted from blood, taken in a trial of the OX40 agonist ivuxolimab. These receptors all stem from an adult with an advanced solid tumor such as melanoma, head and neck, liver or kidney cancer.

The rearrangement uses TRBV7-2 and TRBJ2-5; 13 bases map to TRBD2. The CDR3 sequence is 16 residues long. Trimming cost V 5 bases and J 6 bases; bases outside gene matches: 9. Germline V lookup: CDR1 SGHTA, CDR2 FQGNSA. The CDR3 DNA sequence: TGTGCCAGCAGCCGAAGACTAGCGGGAGGAAGAAAGACCCAGTACTTC. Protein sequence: CASSRRLAGGRKTQYF. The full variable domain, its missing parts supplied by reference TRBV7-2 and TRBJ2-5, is GAGVSQSPSNKVTEKGKDVELRCDPISGHTALYWYRQSLGQGLEFLIYFQGNSAPDKSGLPSDRFSAERTGGSVSTLTIQRTQQEDSAVYLCASSRRLAGGRKTQYFGPGTRLLVL.

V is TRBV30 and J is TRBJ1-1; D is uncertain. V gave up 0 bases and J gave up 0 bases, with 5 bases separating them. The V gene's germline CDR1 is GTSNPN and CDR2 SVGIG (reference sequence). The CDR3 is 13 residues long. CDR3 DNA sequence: TGTGCCTGGAGTGTAGATATGAACACTGAAGCTTTCTTT. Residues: CAWSVDMNTEAFF.

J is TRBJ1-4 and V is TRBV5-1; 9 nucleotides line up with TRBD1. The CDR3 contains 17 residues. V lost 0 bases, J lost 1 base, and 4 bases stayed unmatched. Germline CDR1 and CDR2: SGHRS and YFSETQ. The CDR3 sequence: CASSLAQGAVTNEKLFF. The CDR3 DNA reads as TGCGCCAGCAGCTTGGCACAGGGGGCAGTAACTAATGAAAAACTGTTTTTT.

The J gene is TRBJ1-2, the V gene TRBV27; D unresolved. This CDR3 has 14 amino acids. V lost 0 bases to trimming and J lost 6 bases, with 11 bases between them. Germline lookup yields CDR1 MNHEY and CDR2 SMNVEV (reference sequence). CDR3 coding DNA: TGTGCCAGCAGTTTATCGTTAGGTTTTCATGGCTACACCTTC. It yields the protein CASSLSLGFHGYTF.

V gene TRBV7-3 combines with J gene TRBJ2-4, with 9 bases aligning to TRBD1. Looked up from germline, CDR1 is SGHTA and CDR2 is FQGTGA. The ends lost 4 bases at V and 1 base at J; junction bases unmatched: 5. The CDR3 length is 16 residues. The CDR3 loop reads CASSSRTGEAKNIQYF. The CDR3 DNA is TGTGCCAGCAGCTCCCGGACAGGGGAGGCCAAAAACATTCAGTACTTC.

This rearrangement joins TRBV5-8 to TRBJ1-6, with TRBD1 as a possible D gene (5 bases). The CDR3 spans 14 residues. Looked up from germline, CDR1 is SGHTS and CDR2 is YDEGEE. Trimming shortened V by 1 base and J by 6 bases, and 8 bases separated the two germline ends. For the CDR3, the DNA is TGTGCCAGCAGCTTGCGGAGGGGTAATTCACCCCTCCACTTT. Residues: CASSLRRGNSPLHF. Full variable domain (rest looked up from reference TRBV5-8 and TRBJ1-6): EAGVTQSPTHLIKTRGQQATLRCSPISGHTSVYWYQQALGLGLQFLLWYDEGEERNRGNFPPRFSGRQFPNYSSELNVNALELEDSALYLCASSLRRGNSPLHFGNGTRLTVT.

CDR3: CASRLDRASSYEQYF. The CDR3, as DNA: TGTGCCAGCAGGTTGGACAGGGCGAGCTCCTACGAGCAGTACTTC. J is TRBJ2-7 and V is TRBV28; 8 bases align to TRBD1. With V trimmed by 6 bases and J by 0 bases, 7 bases remained unmatched. This CDR3 contains 15 residues. Looked up from germline, CDR1 is MDHEN and CDR2 is SYDVKM.

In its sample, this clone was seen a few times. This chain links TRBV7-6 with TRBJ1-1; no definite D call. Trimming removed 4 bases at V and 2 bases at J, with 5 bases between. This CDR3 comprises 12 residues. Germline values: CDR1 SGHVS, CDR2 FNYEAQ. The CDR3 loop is CASSSINTEAFF. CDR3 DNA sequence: TGTGCCAGCAGCTCTATAAACACTGAAGCTTTCTTT. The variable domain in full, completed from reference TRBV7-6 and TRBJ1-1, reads GAGVSQSPRYKVTKRGQDVALRCDPISGHVSLYWYRQALGQGPEFLTYFNYEAQQDKSGLPNDRFSAERPEGSISTLTIQRTEQRDSAMYRCASSSINTEAFFGQGTRLTVV.

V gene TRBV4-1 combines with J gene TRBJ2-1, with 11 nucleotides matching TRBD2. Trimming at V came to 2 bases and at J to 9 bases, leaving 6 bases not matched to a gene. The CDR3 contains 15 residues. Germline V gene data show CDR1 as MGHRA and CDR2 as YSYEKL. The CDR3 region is CASSQLAGGRIEQFF. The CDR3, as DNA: TGCGCCAGCAGCCAATTAGCGGGAGGGCGGATTGAGCAGTTCTTC.

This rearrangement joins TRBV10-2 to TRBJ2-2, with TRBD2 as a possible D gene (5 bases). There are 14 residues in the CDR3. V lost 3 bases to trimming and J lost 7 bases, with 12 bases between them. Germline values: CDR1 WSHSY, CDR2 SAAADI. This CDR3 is CASSDSGSSGELFF. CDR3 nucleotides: TGCGCCAGCAGTGATAGTGGGAGCAGCGGGGAGCTGTTTTTT.

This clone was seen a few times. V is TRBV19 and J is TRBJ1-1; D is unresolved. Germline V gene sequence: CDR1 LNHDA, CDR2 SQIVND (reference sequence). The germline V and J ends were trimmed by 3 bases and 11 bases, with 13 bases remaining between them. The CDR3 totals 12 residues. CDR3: CASSIYPEGAFF. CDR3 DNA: TGTGCCAGTAGTATCTACCCTGAGGGCGCTTTCTTT.

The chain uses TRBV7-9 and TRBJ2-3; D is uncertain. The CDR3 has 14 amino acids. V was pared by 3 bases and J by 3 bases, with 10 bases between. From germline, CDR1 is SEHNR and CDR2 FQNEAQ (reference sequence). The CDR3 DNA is TGTGCCAGCAGCTTTGCCCTAAGGACAGATACGCAGTATTTT. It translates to CASSFALRTDTQYF. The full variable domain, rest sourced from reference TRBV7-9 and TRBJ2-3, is DTGVSQNPRHKITKRGQNVTFRCDPISEHNRLYWYRQTLGQGPEFLTYFQNEAQLEKSRLLSDRFSAERPKGSFSTLEIQRTEQGDSAMYLCASSFALRTDTQYFGPGTRLTVL.

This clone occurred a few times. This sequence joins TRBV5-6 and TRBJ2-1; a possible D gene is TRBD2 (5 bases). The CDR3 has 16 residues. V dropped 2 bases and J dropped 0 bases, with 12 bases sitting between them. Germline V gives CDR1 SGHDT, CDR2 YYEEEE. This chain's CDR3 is CASSFFGLSSYNEQFF. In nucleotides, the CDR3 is TGTGCCAGCAGCTTTTTCGGACTGAGCTCCTACAATGAGCAGTTCTTC.

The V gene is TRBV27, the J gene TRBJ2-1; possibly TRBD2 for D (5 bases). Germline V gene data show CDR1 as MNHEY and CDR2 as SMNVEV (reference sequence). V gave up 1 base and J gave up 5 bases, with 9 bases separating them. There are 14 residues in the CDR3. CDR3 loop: CASSLWASNNEQFF. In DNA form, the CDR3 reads TGTGCCAGCAGTTTATGGGCTAGCAACAATGAGCAGTTCTTC.

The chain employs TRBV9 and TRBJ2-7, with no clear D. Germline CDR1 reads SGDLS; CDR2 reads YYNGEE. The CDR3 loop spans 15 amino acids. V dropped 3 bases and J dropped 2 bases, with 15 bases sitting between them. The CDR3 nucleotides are TGTGCCAGCAGCGCACCCCATGGAGCTCCCTACGAGCAGTACTTC. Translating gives CASSAPHGAPYEQYF. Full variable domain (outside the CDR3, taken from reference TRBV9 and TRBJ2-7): DSGVTQTPKHLITATGQRVTLRCSPRSGDLSVYWYQQSLDQGLQFLIQYYNGEERAKGNILERFSAQQFPDLHSELNLSSLELGDSALYFCASSAPHGAPYEQYFGPGTRLTVT.

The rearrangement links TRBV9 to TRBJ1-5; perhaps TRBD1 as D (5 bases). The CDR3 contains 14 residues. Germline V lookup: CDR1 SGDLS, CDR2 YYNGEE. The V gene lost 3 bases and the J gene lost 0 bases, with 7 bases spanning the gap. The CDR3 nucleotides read TGTGCCAGCAGCGCAGGGTATAGCAATCAGCCCCAGCATTTT. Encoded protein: CASSAGYSNQPQHF.

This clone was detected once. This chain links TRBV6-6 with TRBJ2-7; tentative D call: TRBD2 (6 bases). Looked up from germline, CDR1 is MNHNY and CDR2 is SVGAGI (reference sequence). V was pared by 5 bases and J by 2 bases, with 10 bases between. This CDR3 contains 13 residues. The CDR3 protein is CASSPGVPYEQYF. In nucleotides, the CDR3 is TGTGCCAGCAGTCCGGGGGTGCCCTACGAGCAGTACTTC.

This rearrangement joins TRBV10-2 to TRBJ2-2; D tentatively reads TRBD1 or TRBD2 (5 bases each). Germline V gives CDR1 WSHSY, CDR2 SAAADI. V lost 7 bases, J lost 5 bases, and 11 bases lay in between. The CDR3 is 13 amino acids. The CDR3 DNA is TGCGCCAGCAAACTAGGGGAAACCGGGGAGCTGTTTTTT. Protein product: CASKLGETGELFF.

DNA of the CDR3: TGTGCCAGCAGCTTAAGTTCTAGCGGGAGTGGTCTTTCCTACGAGCAGTACTTC. It specifies CASSLSSSGSGLSYEQYF. V usage is TRBV7-6 and J usage is TRBJ2-7; 10 bases align to TRBD2. V lost 2 bases to trimming and J lost 1 base; unmatched junction nucleotides: 11. CDR1 SGHVS and CDR2 FNYEAQ come from the germline V gene. This CDR3 region has 18 residues.

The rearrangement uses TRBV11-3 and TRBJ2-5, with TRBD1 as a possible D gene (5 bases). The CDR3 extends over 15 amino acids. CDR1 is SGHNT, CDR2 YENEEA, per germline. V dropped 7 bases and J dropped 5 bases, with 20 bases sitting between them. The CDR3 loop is CASTMGLGGGETQYF. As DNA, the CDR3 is TGTGCCAGCACCATGGGGCTGGGCGGTGGTGAGACCCAGTACTTC. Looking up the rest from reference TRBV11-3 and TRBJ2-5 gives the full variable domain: EAGVVQSPRYKIIEKKQPVAFWCNPISGHNTLYWYLQNLGQGPELLIRYENEEAVDDSQLPKDRFSAERLKGVDSTLKIQPAELGDSAVYLCASTMGLGGGETQYFGPGTRLLVL.

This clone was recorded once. DNA of the CDR3: TGCGCCAGCAGTCCCGGGACAGGGGGTACAGATACGCAGTATTTT. Its translation: CASSPGTGGTDTQYF. The gene calls are TRBV5-1 and TRBJ2-3; TRBD1 aligns across 11 bases. Trimming removed 5 bases from V and 3 bases from J; junction bases left unmatched: 5. Per germline, CDR1 SGHRS and CDR2 YFSETQ. This CDR3 contains 15 residues.